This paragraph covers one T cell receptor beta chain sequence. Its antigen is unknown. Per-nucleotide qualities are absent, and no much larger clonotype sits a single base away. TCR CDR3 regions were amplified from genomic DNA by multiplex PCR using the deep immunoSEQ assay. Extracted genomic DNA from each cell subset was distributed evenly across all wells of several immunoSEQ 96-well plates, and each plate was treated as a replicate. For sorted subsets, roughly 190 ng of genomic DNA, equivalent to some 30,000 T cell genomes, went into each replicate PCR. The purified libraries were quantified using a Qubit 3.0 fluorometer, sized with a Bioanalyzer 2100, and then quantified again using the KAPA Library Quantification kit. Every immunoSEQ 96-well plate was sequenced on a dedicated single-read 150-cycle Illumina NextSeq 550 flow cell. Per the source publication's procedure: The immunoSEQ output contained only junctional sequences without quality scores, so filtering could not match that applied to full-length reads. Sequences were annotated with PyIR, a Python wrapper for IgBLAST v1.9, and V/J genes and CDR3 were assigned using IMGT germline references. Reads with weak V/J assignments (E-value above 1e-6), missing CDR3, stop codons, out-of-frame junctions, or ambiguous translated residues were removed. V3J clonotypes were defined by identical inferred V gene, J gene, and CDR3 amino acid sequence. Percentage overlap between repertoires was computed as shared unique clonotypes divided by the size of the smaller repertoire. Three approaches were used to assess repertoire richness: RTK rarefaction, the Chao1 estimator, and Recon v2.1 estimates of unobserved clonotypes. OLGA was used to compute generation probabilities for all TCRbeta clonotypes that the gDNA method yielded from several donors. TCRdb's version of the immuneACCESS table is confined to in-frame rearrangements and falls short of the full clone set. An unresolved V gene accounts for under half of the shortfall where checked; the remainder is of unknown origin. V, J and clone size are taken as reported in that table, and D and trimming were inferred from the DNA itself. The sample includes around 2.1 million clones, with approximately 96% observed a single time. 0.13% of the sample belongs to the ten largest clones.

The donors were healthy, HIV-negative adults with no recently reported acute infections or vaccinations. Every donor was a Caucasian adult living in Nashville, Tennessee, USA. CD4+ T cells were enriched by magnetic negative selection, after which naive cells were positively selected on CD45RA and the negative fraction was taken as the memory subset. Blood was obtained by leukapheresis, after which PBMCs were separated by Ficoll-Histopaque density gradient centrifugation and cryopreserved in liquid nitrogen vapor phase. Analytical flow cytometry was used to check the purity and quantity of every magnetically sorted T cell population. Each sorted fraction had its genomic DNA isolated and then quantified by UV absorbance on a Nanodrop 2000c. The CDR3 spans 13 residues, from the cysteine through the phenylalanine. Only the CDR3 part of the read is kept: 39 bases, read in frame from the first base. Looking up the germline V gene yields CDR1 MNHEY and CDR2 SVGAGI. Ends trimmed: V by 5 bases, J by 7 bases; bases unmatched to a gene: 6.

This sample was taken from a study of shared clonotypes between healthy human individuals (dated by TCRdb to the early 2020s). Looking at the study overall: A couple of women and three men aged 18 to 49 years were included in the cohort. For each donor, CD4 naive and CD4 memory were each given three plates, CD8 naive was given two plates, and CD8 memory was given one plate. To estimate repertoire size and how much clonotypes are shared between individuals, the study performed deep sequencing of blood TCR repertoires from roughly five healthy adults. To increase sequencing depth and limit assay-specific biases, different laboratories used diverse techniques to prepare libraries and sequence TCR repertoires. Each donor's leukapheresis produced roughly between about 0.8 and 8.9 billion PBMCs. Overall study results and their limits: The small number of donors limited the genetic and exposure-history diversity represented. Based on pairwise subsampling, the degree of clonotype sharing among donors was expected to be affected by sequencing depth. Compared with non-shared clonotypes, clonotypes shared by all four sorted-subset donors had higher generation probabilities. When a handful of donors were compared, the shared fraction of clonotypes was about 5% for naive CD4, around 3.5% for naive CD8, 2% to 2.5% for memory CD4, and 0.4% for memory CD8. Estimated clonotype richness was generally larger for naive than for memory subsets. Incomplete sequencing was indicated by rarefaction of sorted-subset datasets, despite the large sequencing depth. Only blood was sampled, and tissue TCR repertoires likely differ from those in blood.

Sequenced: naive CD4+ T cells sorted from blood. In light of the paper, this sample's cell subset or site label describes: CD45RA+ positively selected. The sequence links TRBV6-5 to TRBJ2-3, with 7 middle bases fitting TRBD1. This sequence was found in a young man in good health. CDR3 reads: CASSGTVENTQYF. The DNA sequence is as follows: TGTGCCAGCAGTGGGACAGTAGAGAATACGCAGTATTTT.